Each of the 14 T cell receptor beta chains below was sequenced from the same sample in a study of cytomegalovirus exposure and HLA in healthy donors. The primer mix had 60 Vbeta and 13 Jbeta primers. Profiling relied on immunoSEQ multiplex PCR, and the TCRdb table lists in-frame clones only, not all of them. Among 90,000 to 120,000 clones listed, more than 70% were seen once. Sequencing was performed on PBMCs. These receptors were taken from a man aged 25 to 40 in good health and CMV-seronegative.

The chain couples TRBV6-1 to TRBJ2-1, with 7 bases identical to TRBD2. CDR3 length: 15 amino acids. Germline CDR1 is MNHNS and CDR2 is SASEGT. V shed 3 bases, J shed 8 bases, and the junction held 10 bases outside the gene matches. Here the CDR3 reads CASSDTSGVIDEQFF. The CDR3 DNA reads TGTGCCAGCAGTGATACCAGCGGGGTAATTGATGAGCAGTTCTTC.

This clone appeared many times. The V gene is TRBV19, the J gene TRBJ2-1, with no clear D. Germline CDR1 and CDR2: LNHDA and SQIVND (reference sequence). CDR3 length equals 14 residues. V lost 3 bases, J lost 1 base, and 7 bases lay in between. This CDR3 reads CASSISTSYNEQFF. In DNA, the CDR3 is TGTGCCAGTAGTATCTCTACTTCCTACAATGAGCAGTTCTTC.

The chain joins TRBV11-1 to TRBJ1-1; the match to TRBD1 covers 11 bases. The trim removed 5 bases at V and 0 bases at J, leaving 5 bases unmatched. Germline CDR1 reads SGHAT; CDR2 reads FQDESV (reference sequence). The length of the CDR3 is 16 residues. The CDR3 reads CASSSWTGGMNTEAFF. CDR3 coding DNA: TGTGCCAGCAGCAGCTGGACAGGGGGCATGAACACTGAAGCTTTCTTT. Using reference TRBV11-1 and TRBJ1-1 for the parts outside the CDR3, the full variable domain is EAEVAQSPRYKITEKSQAVAFWCDPISGHATLYWYRQILGQGPELLVQFQDESVVDDSQLPKDRFSAERLKGVDSTLKIQPAELGDSAMYLCASSSWTGGMNTEAFFGQGTRLTVV.

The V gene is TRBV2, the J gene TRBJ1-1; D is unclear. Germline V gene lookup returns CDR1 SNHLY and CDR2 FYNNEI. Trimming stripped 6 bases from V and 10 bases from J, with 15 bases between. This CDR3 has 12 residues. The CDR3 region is CASSVPPAGAFF. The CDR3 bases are TGTGCCAGCAGCGTCCCACCGGCAGGAGCTTTCTTT.

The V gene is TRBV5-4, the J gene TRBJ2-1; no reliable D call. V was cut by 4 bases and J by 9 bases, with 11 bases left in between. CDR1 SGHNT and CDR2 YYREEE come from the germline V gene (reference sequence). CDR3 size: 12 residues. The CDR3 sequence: CASSTELGEQFF. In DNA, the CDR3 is TGTGCCAGCAGCACAGAATTGGGTGAGCAGTTCTTC.

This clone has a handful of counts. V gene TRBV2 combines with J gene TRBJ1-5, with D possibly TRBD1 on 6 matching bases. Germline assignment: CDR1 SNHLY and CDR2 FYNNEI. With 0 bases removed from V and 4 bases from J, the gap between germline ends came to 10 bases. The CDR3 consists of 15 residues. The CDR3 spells CASSEARQGNQPQHF. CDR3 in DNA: TGTGCCAGCAGTGAAGCGCGCCAGGGGAATCAGCCCCAGCATTTT. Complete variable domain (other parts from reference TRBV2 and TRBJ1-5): EPEVTQTPSHQVTQMGQEVILRCVPISNHLYFYWYRQILGQKVEFLVSFYNNEISEKSEIFDDQFSVERPDGSNFTLKIRSTKLEDSAMYFCASSEARQGNQPQHFGDGTRLSIL.

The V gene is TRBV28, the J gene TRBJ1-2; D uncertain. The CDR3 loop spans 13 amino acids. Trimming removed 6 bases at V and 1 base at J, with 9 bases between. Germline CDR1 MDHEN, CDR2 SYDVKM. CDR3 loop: CASSSGFNYGYTF. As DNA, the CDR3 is TGTGCCAGCAGCTCAGGTTTTAACTATGGCTACACCTTC.

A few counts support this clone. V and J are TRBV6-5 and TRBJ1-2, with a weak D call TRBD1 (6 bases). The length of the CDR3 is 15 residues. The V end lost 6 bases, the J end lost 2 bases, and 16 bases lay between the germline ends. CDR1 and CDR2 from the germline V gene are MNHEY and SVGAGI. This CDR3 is CASSHTRGGNYGYTF. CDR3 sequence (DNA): TGTGCCAGCAGCCACACCAGGGGCGGAAACTATGGCTACACCTTC.

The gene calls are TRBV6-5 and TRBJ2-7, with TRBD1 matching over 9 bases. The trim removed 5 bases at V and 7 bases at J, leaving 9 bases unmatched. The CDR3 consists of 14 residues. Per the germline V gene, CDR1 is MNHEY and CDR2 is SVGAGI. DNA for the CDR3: TGTGCCAGCAGTCTCGGGACAGGGCCCCGAGAGCAGTACTTC. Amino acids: CASSLGTGPREQYF.

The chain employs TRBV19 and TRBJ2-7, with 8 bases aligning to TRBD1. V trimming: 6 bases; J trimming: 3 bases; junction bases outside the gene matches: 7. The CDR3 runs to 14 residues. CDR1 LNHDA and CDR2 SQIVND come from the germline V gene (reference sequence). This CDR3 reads CASSLHTGGYEQYF. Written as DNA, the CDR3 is TGTGCCAGTAGCCTTCACACAGGGGGCTACGAGCAGTACTTC.

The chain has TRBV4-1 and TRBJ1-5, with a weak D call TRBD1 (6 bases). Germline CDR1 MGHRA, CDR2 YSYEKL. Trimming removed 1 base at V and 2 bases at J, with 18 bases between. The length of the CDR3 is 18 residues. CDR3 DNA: TGCGCCAGCAGCCAAGTAGGCGGCAGGGGTTTTGGCAATCAGCCCCAGCATTTT. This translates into CASSQVGGRGFGNQPQHF.

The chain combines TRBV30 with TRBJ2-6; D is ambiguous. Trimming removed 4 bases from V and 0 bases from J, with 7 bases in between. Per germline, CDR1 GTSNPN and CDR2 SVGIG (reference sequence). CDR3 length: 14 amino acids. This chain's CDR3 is CAWTKSSGANVLTF. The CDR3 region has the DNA TGTGCCTGGACTAAAAGCTCTGGGGCCAACGTCCTGACTTTC.

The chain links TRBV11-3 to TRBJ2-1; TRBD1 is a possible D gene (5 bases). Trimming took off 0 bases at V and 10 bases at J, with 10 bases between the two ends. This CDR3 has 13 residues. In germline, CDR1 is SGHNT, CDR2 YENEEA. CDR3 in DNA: TGTGCCAGCAGCTTAGAGGGATGGGGCGAGCAGTTCTTC. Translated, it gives CASSLEGWGEQFF.

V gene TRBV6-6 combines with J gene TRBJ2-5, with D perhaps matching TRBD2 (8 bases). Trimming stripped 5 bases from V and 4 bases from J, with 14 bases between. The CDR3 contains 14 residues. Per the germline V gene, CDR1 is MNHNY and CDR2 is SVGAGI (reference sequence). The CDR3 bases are TGTGCCAGCAGTCGGGGGGGACAGCCAGAGACCCAGTACTTC. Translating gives CASSRGGQPETQYF.